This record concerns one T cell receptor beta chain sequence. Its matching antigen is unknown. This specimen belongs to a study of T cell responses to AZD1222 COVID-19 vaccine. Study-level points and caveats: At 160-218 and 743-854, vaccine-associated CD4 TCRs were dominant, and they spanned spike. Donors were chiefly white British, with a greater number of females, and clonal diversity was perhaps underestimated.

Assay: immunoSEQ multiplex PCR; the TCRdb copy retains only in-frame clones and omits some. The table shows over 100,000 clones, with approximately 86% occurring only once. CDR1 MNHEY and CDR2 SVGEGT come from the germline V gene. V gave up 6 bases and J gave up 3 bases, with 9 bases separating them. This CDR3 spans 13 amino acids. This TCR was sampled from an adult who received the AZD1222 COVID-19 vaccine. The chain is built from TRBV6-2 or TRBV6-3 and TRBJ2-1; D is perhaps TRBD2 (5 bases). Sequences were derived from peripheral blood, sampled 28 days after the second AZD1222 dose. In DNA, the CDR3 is TGTGCCAGCAGCATCGACTACTACAATGAGCAGTTCTTC. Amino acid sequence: CASSIDYYNEQFF.